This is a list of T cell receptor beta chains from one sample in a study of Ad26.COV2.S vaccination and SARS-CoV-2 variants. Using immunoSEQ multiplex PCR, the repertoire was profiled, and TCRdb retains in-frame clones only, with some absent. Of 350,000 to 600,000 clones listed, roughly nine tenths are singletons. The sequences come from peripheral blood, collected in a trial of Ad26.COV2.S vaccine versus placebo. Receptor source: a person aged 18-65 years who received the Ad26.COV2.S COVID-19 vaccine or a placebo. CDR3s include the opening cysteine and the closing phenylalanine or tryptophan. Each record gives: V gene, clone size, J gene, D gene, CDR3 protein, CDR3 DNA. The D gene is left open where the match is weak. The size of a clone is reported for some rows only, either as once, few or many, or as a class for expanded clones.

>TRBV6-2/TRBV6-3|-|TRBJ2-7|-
CASSYAGLKYEQYF
TGTGCCAGCAGTTATGCAGGATTGAAGTACGAGCAGTACTTC
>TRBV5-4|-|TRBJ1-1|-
CASSSATNTEAFF
TGTGCCAGCAGCTCCGCCACGAACACTGAAGCTTTCTTT
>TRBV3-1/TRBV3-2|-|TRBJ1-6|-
CASSQDKQYNNSPLHF
TGTGCCAGCAGCCAAGATAAACAGTACAATAATTCACCCCTCCACTTT
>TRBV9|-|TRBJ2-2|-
CASSVSSRGTGELFF
TGTGCCAGCAGCGTATCTTCCAGAGGCACCGGGGAGCTGTTTTTT
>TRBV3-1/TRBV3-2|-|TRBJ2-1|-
CASSPGDEQFF
TGTGCCAGCAGCCCTGGTGATGAGCAGTTCTTC
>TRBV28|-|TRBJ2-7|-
CASSFSGFYEQYF
TGTGCCAGCAGTTTCTCCGGGTTCTACGAGCAGTACTTC
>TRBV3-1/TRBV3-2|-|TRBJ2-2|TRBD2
CASSHRGSGGLRGELFF
TGTGCCAGCAGCCATCGGGGTAGCGGGGGATTACGCGGGGAGCTGTTTTTT
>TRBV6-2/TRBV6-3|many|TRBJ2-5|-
CASSLGSEVETQYF
TGTGCCAGCAGTTTGGGCAGTGAGGTGGAGACCCAGTACTTC
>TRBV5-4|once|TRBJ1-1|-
CASSFERGTEAFF
TGTGCCAGCAGCTTTGAAAGGGGCACTGAAGCTTTCTTT
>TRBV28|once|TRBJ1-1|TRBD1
CASSLSGDSSEAFF
TGTGCCAGCAGTTTATCGGGGGACAGCTCTGAAGCTTTCTTT
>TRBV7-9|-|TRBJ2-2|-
CASSFSLTGELFF
TGTGCCAGCAGCTTTTCCTTGACCGGGGAGCTGTTTTTT
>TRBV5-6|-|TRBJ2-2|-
CASSLERGTGTGELFF
TGTGCCAGCAGCTTGGAGAGGGGAACTGGGACCGGGGAGCTGTTTTTT
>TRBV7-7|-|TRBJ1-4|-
CASSLGGTAFEKLFF
TGTGCTAGCAGCTTAGGGGGGACGGCCTTTGAAAAACTGTTTTTT
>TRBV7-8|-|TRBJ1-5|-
CASSLGFVNQPQHF
TGTGCCAGCAGCTTAGGATTTGTCAATCAGCCCCAGCATTTT
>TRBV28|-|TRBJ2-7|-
CASGGTPYEQYF
TGTGCCAGCGGGGGGACACCATACGAGCAGTACTTC
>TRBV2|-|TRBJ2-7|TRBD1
CASREDRVSYEQYF
TGTGCCAGCAGGGAGGACAGGGTATCCTACGAGCAGTACTTC
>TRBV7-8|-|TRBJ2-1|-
CASSPPGGGNYNEQFF
TGTGCCAGCAGCCCTCCGGGGGGCGGGAACTACAATGAGCAGTTCTTC
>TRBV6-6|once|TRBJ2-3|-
CASSYSYPDTDTQYF
TGTGCCAGCAGTTACTCCTACCCGGACACAGATACGCAGTATTTT